This T cell receptor (beta chain) was identified in a study of OX40 agonist ivuxolimab in advanced cancers. Study overall: Intravenous ivuxolimab was administered to patients every 2 weeks at 0.01 to 10 mg/kg. Hepatocellular carcinoma, melanoma, renal cell or head and neck cancer occurred in dose-escalation patients. General study results and limits: The investigators did not determine what antigen specificity the expanded peripheral T cells had. Relative to CD4+ cells, CD8+ T cells on average had more expanded clones.

V was clipped by 3 bases and J by 9 bases, with 7 bases between them. The CDR3 runs to 11 residues. Germline-derived CDR1 and CDR2 are SNHLY and FYNNEI. For this clone: Its specificity is unknown.

Profiled with immunoSEQ multiplex PCR; TCRdb holds only in-frame clones, not every one. The sample has 8,000 to 10,000 clones; 88% are singletons. Here the sequenced sample was CD4+ or CD8+ T cells sorted from blood, taken in a trial of the OX40 agonist ivuxolimab. The rearrangement joins TRBV2 to TRBJ2-3; D possibly matches TRBD1 or TRBD2 (5 bases each). The sequence derives from an adult with an advanced solid tumor such as melanoma, head and neck, liver or kidney cancer. CDR3 sequence reads: CASSEGETQYF. The CDR3 nucleotides are TGTGCCAGCAGTGAGGGGGAAACGCAGTATTTT.